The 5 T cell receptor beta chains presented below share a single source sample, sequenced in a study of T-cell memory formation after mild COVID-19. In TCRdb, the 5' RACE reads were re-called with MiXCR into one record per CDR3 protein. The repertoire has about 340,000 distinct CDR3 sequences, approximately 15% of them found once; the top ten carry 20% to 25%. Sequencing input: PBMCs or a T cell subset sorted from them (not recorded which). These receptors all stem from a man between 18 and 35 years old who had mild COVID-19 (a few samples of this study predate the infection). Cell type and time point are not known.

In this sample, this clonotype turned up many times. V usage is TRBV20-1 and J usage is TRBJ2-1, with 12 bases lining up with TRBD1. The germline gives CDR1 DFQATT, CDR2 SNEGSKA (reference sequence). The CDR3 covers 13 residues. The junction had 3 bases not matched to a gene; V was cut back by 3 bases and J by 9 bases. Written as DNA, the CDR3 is TGCAGTGCTAGTGGGACAGGGGGCACTGAGCAGTTCTTC. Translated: CSASGTGGTEQFF.

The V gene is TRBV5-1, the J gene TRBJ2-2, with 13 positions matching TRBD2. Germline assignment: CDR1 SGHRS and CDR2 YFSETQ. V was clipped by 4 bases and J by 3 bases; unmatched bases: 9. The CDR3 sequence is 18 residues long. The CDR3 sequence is CASSPGLAGAWDTGELFF. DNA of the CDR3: TGCGCCAGCAGCCCCGGACTAGCGGGGGCCTGGGACACCGGGGAGCTGTTTTTT.

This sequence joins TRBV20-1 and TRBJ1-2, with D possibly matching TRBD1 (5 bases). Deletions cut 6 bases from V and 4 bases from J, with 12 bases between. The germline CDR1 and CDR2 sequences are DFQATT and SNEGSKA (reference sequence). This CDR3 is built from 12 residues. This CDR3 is CSASGGVYGYTF. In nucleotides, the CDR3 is TGCAGTGCATCCGGGGGGGTCTATGGCTACACCTTC.

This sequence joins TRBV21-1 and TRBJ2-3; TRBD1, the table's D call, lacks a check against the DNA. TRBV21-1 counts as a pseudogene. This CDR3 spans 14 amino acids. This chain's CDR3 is CASTRKGGTDTQYF. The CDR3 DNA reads TGTGCCAGCACCAGAAAGGGGGGCACAGATACGCAGTATTTT.

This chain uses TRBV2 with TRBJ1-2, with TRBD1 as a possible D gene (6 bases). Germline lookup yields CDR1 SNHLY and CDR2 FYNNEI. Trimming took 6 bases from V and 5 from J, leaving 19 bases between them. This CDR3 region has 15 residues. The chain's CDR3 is CASRGAAAASYGYTF. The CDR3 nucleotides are TGTGCCAGCAGGGGGGCAGCGGCAGCTTCTTATGGCTACACCTTC.